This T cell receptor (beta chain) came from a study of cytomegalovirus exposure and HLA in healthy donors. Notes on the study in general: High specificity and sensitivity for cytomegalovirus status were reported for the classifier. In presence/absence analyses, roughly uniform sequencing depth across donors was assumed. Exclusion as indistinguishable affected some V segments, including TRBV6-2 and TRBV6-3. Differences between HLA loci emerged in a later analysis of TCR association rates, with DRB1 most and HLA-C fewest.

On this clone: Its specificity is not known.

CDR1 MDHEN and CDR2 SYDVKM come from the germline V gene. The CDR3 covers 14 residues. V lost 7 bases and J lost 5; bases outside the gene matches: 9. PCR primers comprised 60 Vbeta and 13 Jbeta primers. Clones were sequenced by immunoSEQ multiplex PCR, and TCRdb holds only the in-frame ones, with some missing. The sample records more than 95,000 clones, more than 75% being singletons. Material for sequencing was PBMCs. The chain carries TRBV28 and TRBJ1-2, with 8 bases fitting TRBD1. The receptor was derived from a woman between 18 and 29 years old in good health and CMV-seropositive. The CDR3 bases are TGTGCCAGCACCCCGACAGGGGAAATATATGGCTACACCTTC. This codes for CASTPTGEIYGYTF.